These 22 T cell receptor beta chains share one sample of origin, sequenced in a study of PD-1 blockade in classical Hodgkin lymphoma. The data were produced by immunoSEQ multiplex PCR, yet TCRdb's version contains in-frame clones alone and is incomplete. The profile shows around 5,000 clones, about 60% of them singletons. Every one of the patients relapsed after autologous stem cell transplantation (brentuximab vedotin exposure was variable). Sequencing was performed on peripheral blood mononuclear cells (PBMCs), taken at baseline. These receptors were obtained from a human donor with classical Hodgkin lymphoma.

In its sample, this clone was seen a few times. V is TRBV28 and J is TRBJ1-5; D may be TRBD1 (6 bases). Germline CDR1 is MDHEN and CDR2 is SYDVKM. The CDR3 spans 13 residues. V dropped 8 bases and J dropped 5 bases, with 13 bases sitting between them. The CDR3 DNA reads TGTGCCAGCCTTGGGGGCTTTGATCAGCCCCAGCATTTT. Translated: CASLGGFDQPQHF.

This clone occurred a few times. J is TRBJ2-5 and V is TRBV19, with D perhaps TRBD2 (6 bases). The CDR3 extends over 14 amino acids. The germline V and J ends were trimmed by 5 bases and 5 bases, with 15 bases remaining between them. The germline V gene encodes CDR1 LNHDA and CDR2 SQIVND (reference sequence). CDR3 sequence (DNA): TGTGCCAGTAGTCCCCTGACTAGACGTGAGACCCAGTACTTC. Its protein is CASSPLTRRETQYF.

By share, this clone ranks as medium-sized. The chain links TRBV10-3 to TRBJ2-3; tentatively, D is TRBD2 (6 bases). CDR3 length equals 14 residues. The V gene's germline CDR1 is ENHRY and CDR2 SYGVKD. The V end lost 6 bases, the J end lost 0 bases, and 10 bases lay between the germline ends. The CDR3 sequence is CAIRYGTSTDTQYF. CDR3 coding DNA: TGTGCCATCAGGTACGGGACTAGCACAGATACGCAGTATTTT.

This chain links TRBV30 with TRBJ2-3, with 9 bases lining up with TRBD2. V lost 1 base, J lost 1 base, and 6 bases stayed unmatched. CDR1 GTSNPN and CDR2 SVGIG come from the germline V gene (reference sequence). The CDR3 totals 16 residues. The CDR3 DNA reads TGTGCCTGGAGTGGAGGGACTAGCAGGGGCACAGATACGCAGTATTTT. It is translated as CAWSGGTSRGTDTQYF.

CDR3 protein: CASSLARGTETQYF. The CDR3 DNA sequence: TGTGCCAGCAGCCTGGCACGCGGCACAGAGACCCAGTACTTC. The V call is TRBV7-2, the J call TRBJ2-5; D ambiguous. This CDR3 contains 14 residues. Germline V gene sequence: CDR1 SGHTA, CDR2 FQGNSA. The V gene lost 5 bases and the J gene lost 4 bases, with 14 bases spanning the gap.

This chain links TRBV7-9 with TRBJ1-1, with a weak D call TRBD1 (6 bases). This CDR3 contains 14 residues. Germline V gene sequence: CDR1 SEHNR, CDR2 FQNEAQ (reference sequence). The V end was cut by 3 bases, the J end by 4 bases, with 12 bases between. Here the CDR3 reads CASSFSGVSTEAFF. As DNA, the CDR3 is TGTGCCAGCAGCTTTTCAGGGGTGAGCACTGAAGCTTTCTTT.

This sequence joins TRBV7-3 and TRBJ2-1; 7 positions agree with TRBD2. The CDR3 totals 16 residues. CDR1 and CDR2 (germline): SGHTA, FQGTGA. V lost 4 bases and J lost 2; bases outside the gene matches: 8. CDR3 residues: CASSSGAGRTYNEQFF. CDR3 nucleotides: TGTGCCAGCAGCTCAGGAGCGGGGCGAACCTACAATGAGCAGTTCTTC.

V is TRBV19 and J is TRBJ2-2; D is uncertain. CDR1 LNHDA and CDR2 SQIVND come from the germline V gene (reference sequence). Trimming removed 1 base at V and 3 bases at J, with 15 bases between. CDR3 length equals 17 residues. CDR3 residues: CASSIALTPPDTGELFF. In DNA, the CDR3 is TGTGCCAGTAGTATAGCCTTGACTCCCCCGGACACCGGGGAGCTGTTTTTT.

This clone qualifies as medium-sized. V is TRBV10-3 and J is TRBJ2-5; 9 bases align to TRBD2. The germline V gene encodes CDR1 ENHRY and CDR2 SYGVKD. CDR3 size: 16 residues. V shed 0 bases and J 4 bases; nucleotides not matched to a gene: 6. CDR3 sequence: CAISESLAGIGETQYF. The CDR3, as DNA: TGTGCCATCAGTGAGTCGCTAGCGGGAATAGGAGAGACCCAGTACTTC.

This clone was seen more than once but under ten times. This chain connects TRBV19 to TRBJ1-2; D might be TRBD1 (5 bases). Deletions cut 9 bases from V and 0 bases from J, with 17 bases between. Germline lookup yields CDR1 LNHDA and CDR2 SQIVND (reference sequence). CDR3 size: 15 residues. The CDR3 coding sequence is TGTGCCAGGACCACGGCGGGGGGAGCTAACTATGGCTACACCTTC. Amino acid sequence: CARTTAGGANYGYTF.

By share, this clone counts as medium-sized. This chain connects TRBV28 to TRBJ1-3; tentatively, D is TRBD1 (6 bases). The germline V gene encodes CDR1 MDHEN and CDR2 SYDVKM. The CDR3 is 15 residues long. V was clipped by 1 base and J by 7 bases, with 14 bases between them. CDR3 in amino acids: CASSLSIPGGNTIYF. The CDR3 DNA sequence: TGTGCCAGCAGTTTATCGATACCGGGGGGCAACACCATATATTTT.

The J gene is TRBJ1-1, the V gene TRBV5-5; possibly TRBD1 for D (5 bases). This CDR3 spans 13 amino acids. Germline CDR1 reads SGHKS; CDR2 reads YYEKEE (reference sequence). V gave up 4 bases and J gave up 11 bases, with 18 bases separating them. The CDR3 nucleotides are TGTGCCAGCAGCACCGGGACGCGGACCGCGGCTTTCTTT. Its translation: CASSTGTRTAAFF.

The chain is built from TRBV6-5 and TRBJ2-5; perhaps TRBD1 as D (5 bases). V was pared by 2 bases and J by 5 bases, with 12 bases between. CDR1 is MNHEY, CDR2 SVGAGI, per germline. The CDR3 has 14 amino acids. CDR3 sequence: CASSYDQAGETQYF. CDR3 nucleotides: TGTGCCAGCAGTTACGACCAAGCAGGGGAGACCCAGTACTTC.

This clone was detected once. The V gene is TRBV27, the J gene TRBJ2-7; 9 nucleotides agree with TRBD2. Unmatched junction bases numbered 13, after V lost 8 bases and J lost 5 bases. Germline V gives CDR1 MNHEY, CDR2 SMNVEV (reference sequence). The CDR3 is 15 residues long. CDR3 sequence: CASGISGSSPDEQYF. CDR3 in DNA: TGTGCCAGCGGGATTAGCGGGAGTTCTCCCGACGAGCAGTACTTC.

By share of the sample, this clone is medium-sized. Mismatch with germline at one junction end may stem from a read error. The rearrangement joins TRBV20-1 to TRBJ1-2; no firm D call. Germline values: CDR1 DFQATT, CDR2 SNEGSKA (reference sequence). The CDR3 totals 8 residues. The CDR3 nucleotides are TGCAGTGCGCGTGTGGGCTACTTC. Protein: CSARVGYF.

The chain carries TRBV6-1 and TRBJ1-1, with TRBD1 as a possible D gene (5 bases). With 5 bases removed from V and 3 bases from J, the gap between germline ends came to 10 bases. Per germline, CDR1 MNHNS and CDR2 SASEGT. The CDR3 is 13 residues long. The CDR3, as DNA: TGTGCCAGCAGTCCGAGGGACTACACTGAAGCTTTCTTT. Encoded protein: CASSPRDYTEAFF.

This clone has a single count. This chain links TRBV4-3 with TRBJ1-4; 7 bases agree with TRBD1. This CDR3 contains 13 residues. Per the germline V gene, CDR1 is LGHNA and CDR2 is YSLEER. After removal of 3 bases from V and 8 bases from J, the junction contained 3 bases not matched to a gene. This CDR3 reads CASSHPGGEKLFF. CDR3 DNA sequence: TGCGCCAGCAGCCACCCAGGGGGGGAAAAACTGTTTTTT.

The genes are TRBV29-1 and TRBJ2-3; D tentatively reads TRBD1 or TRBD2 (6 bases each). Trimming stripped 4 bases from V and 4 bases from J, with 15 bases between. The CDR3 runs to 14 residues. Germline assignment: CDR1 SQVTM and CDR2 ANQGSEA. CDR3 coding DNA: TGCAGCGTTGTTCCTCAAGGGGGGCCAGATACGCAGTATTTT. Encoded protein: CSVVPQGGPDTQYF.

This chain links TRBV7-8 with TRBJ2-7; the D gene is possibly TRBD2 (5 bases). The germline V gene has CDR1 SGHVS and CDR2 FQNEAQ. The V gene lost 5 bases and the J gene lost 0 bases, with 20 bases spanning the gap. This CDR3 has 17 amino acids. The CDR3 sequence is CASSPRFFGESSYEQYF. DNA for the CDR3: TGTGCCAGCAGCCCCCGTTTTTTTGGGGAGAGCTCCTACGAGCAGTACTTC.

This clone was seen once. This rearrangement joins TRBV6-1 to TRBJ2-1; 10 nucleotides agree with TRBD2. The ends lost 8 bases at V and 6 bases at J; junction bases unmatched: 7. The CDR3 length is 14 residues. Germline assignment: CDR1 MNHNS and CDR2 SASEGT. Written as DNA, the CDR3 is TGTGCCAGCGGACCGGGACTAGCGACCAATGAGCAGTTCTTC. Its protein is CASGPGLATNEQFF.

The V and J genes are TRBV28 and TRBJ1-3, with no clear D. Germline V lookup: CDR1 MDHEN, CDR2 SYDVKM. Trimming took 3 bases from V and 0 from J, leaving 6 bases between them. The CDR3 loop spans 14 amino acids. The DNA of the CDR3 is TGTGCCAGCAGTTTCCCGAACTCTGGAAACACCATATATTTT. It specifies CASSFPNSGNTIYF.

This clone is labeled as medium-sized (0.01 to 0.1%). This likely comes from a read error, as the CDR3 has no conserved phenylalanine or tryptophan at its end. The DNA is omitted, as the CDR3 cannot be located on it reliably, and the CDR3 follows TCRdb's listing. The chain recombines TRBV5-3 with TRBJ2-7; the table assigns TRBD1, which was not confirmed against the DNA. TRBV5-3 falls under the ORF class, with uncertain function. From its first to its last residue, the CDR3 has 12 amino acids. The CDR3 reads CARSQGGRRRII.